The 21 T cell receptor beta chains below come from one sample, sequenced in a study of T-cell reconstitution after alpha-beta-depleted transplantation in children. This sample's TCRbeta library carried unique molecular identifier barcodes. TCRdb processed the PCR reads anew with MiXCR; each CDR3 protein has one entry. The sample holds about 580,000 distinct CDR3 sequences, more than 20% seen once. The material was PBMCs, mostly from graft donor cells, obtained 360 days after TCRalphabeta/CD19-depleted stem cell transplant. These receptors were collected from a boy under three years old who had a stem cell transplant for acute myeloid leukemia, so the T cells may come from the graft donor.

This clonotype has a count of ten or more. V is TRBV5-1 and J is TRBJ2-7; D is undetermined. The CDR3 runs to 14 residues. Per germline, CDR1 SGHRS and CDR2 YFSETQ. V lost 0 bases and J lost 2, with 9 bases in between. CDR3 protein: CASSLAPGAYEQYV. CDR3 bases: TGCGCCAGCAGCTTGGCCCCCGGTGCCTACGAGCAGTACGTC.

The rearrangement joins TRBV4-3 to TRBJ2-1; D call uncertain. V dropped 1 base and J dropped 6 bases, with 7 bases sitting between them. Germline loops: CDR1 LGHNA, CDR2 YSLEER. CDR3 length: 13 amino acids. Here the CDR3 DNA reads TGCGCCAGCAGCCAAGGCTATAGCAATGAGCAGTTCTTC. Amino acids: CASSQGYSNEQFF.

Written as DNA, the CDR3 is TGTGCCAGCAGTACCGGTAGGATCACCTACGAGCAGTACGTC. Encoded protein: CASSTGRITYEQYV. The gene calls are TRBV6-1 and TRBJ2-7; D is ambiguous. Between the trimmed V and J ends, which lost 5 bases and 2 bases, there was a span of 13 bases. Germline loops: CDR1 MNHNS, CDR2 SASEGT. The CDR3 loop spans 14 amino acids.

This clonotype has at least ten counts. This chain connects TRBV5-1 to TRBJ2-1; D gene uncertain. Germline lookup yields CDR1 SGHRS and CDR2 YFSETQ. Trimming removed 4 bases from V and 1 base from J, with 9 bases in between. The CDR3 consists of 14 residues. This CDR3 reads CASSAYRSYNEQFF. The CDR3 DNA follows: TGCGCCAGCAGCGCGTACCGGTCCTACAATGAGCAGTTCTTC.

The rearrangement joins TRBV20-1 to TRBJ2-2; TRBD2 aligns across 8 bases. The trim removed 6 bases at V and 0 bases at J, leaving 12 bases unmatched. Germline V gives CDR1 DFQATT, CDR2 SNEGSKA (reference sequence). This CDR3 is built from 17 residues. In nucleotides, the CDR3 is TGCAGTGCCATGGCGGGACTAGGCTTCTCGAACACCGGGGAGCTGTTTTTT. It specifies CSAMAGLGFSNTGELFF.

This clonotype was counted ten times or more. The chain recombines TRBV24-1 with TRBJ1-2, with D perhaps TRBD1 (6 bases). The CDR3 has 14 amino acids. V was shortened by 1 base and J by 6 bases, with 11 bases between the two germline ends. The germline V gene encodes CDR1 KGHDR and CDR2 SFDVKD. The CDR3 DNA follows: TGTGCCACCAGTGATTTCAGGGGATCGAATGGCTACACCTTC. Its protein product is CATSDFRGSNGYTF.

The rearrangement links TRBV27 to TRBJ1-2, with D possibly TRBD1 on 5 matching bases. Trimming left V 4 bases short and J 4 bases short, with 10 bases between. This CDR3 region has 13 residues. Germline loops: CDR1 MNHEY, CDR2 SMNVEV (reference sequence). The CDR3 spells CASSSGDGYGYTF. The CDR3 DNA reads as TGTGCCAGCAGTTCCGGGGACGGCTATGGCTACACCTTC.

This clonotype was counted once. This rearrangement joins TRBV27 to TRBJ1-1; TRBD1 aligns across 9 bases. CDR1 MNHEY and CDR2 SMNVEV come from the germline V gene (reference sequence). V gave up 4 bases and J gave up 6 bases; unmatched junction bases: 9. The CDR3 extends over 15 amino acids. The DNA of the CDR3 is TGTGCCAGCAGTTCCGGACAGGGGTTTTTGGCTGAAGCTTTCTTT. Its protein product is CASSSGQGFLAEAFF.

The chain employs TRBV7-9 and TRBJ2-3, with 9 nucleotides matching TRBD1. J was trimmed by 3 bases and V by 0 bases; bases with no gene match: 4. Germline V gene lookup returns CDR1 SEHNR and CDR2 FQNEAQ (reference sequence). The CDR3 is 16 amino acids. CDR3 sequence reads: CASSLAGTGITDTQYF. CDR3 in DNA: TGTGCCAGCAGCTTAGCCGGGACAGGGATTACAGATACGCAGTATTTT. Drawing the rest from reference TRBV7-9 and TRBJ2-3, the complete variable domain is DTGVSQNPRHKITKRGQNVTFRCDPISEHNRLYWYRQTLGQGPEFLTYFQNEAQLEKSRLLSDRFSAERPKGSFSTLEIQRTEQGDSAMYLCASSLAGTGITDTQYFGPGTRLTVL.

There are many counts of this clonotype. The rearrangement links TRBV7-2 to TRBJ2-2; no reliable D call. Germline V gene data show CDR1 as SGHTA and CDR2 as FQGNSA. Deletions cut 1 base from V and 0 bases from J, with 9 bases between. The CDR3 is 16 amino acids. The CDR3 sequence: CASSLEGTTNTGELFF. The CDR3 nucleotides are TGTGCCAGCAGCTTAGAGGGCACCACGAACACCGGGGAGCTGTTTTTT.

In its sample, this clonotype was seen many times. V gene TRBV20-1 combines with J gene TRBJ2-5, with 9 bases fitting TRBD2. Germline CDR1 and CDR2: DFQATT and SNEGSKA (reference sequence). The CDR3 is 18 residues long. V shed 0 bases and J 2 bases; nucleotides not matched to a gene: 13. This CDR3 reads CSARDGGASGDRQETQYF. Here the CDR3 DNA reads TGCAGTGCTAGAGATGGGGGGGCTAGCGGGGATAGGCAAGAGACCCAGTACTTC.

This clonotype came up many times. The chain links TRBV7-9 to TRBJ2-1, with 9 bases aligning to TRBD2. Germline V gene lookup returns CDR1 SEHNR and CDR2 FQNEAQ (reference sequence). The CDR3 extends over 15 amino acids. Unmatched junction bases numbered 5, after V lost 3 bases and J lost 5 bases. CDR3 amino acids: CASSFRTSENNEQFF. CDR3 sequence (DNA): TGTGCCAGCAGCTTTAGGACTAGCGAAAACAATGAGCAGTTCTTC.

This clonotype was picked up many times. The chain links TRBV6-5 to TRBJ2-7; 7 bases line up with TRBD1. This CDR3 comprises 13 residues. CDR1 MNHEY and CDR2 SVGAGI come from the germline V gene. V shed 0 bases, J shed 6 bases, and the junction held 2 bases outside the gene matches. CDR3: CASSYSRTGEQYV. The CDR3 DNA is TGTGCCAGCAGTTACTCCCGGACAGGCGAGCAGTACGTC.

This clonotype was counted only a few times. V usage is TRBV7-9 and J usage is TRBJ2-1, with D uncertain. Trimming removed 5 bases at V and 0 bases at J, with 14 bases between. The germline V gene encodes CDR1 SEHNR and CDR2 FQNEAQ (reference sequence). The CDR3 is 16 residues long. The CDR3 DNA reads TGTGCCAGCAGCCTCGTCAGTTCCAGCTCCTACAATGAGCAGTTCTTC. Protein product: CASSLVSSSSYNEQFF. Filled out from reference TRBV7-9 and TRBJ2-1, the complete variable domain reads DTGVSQNPRHKITKRGQNVTFRCDPISEHNRLYWYRQTLGQGPEFLTYFQNEAQLEKSRLLSDRFSAERPKGSFSTLEIQRTEQGDSAMYLCASSLVSSSSYNEQFFGPGTRLTVL.

This clonotype was seen only a few times. The chain has TRBV12-3 or TRBV12-4 and TRBJ2-3; D unclear. This CDR3 comprises 15 residues. Trimming pared 6 bases from V and 2 bases from J, leaving 15 bases between. CDR3: CASSIDGVDTDTQYF. CDR3 in DNA: TGTGCCAGCAGCATTGACGGAGTGGACACAGATACGCAGTATTTT.

The CDR3 DNA sequence: TGCGCCAGCAGCCCGGCGGTGGGTGTTCAAGAGACCCAGTACTTC. Its protein is CASSPAVGVQETQYF. The rearrangement uses TRBV4-3 and TRBJ2-5; no firm D call. This CDR3 spans 15 amino acids. Trimming took 4 bases from V and 2 from J, leaving 14 bases between them. Germline CDR1 reads LGHNA; CDR2 reads YSLEER.

This clonotype was detected many times. The chain carries TRBV24-1 and TRBJ2-3, with D possibly TRBD2 on 6 matching bases. CDR3 length equals 15 residues. Trimming took off 3 bases at V and 2 bases at J, with 11 bases between the two ends. CDR1 and CDR2 from the germline V gene are KGHDR and SFDVKD. CDR3 nucleotide sequence: TGTGCCACCAGTGATCAGAGGGGACTCACAGATACGCAGTATTTT. Its protein is CATSDQRGLTDTQYF.

This clonotype was found many times. At one end the junction does not follow the germline gene, possibly because of a read error. This rearrangement joins TRBV25-1 to TRBJ2-5, with 9 bases aligning to TRBD1. Germline V lookup: CDR1 MGHDK, CDR2 SYGVNS. The CDR3 is made up of 15 amino acids. For the CDR3, the DNA is TGTGCCAGCAGTACGGGGACAGGGTCACAAGGGACCCAGTACTTC. Its translation is CASSTGTGSQGTQYF.

The rearrangement joins TRBV6-5 to TRBJ2-7; 7 bases map to TRBD2. The J call may be mistaken, given a closer DNA end match to TRBJ2-1. The germline gives CDR1 MNHEY, CDR2 SVGAGI. The CDR3 has 13 residues. The CDR3 sequence is CASSYSRDYEQFF. The CDR3 nucleotides read TGTGCCAGCAGTTACTCGCGGGACTACGAGCAGTTCTTC.

CDR3 protein: CSGSGGAKNIQYF. DNA for the CDR3: TGCAGTGGCAGCGGAGGAGCCAAAAACATTCAGTACTTC. The rearrangement joins TRBV20-1 to TRBJ2-4, with D possibly being TRBD2 (5 bases). CDR3 length: 13 amino acids. Trimming left V 7 bases short and J 0 bases short, with 10 bases between. The germline V gene encodes CDR1 DFQATT and CDR2 SNEGSKA (reference sequence).

V and J are TRBV6-2 or TRBV6-3 and TRBJ1-5; a weak D match, TRBD1 (5 bases). The CDR3 spans 16 residues. The germline V gene encodes CDR1 MNHEY and CDR2 SVGEGT. V lost 7 bases to trimming and J lost 5 bases, with 21 bases between them. The CDR3 DNA is TGTGCCAGCACCGACTCAGGGACGGGGTATGATCAGCCCCAGCATTTT. It translates to CASTDSGTGYDQPQHF.